The present entry profiles one T cell receptor (beta chain) with its context. This clone was observed a handful of times. The antigen this receptor binds is unknown. No much larger clone exists at a distance of one base, and base qualities are not known. Other DNA sequences in the same sample also yield this CDR3. V is pared back by 0 bases and J by 4 bases, with 1 base lying between the germline termini. The CDR3 runs 11 residues from the cysteine to the phenylalanine. CDR3 DNA is the only sequence kept; it has 33 bases, read in frame from the first base. From the germline V gene, CDR1 is LGHNA and CDR2 is YNFKEQ. This record belongs to a study of CD8+ T cells in alopecia areata (dated by TCRdb to the late 2010s). The study in broad terms: The study used high-throughput TCRbeta sequencing to examine T cell clonal expansion in alopecia areata, in both the C3H/HeJ mouse model and human patients. Clonality in the scalp was compared among normal scalp (n=4), patchy alopecia areata scalp (n=8), and alopecia totalis/universalis scalp (n=8). immunoSEQ multiplex PCR using 35 Vbeta forward primers and 13 Jbeta reverse primers was used to amplify TCRbeta CDR3 regions. RNA came from the PAXgene miRNA kit for fixed scalp, the miRNeasy kit for PBMCs, and the RNeasy kit for mouse skin. Human TCRbeta sequencing covered scalp tissue and sorted CD4+ and CD8+ peripheral blood T cells from patchy and totalis/universalis alopecia areata patients and healthy controls.

Libraries came from the immunoSEQ multiplex PCR assay. To provide template for TCR sequencing, every sample had RNA extracted and reverse transcribed into cDNA. SuperScript III was used to make first-strand cDNA, primed with a 2:1 mix of oligo-dT and random hexamers. A synthetic immune receptor repertoire was used to gauge amplification bias, and whatever bias remained was removed computationally. Processing in the source paper ran as follows. Raw reads were preprocessed for error removal, and CDR3 was defined according to IMGT conventions as running from the conserved cysteine to phenylalanine. Clonality was computed by normalizing Shannon entropy by log2 of the number of productive unique TCRs and subtracting the result from 1. Scalp TCRbeta sequences were cross-referenced with sorted blood CD4 and CD8 repertoires so that the CD4 or CD8 identity of scalp clones could be inferred. This immuneACCESS table, as held by TCRdb, lists in-frame sequences with V and J called but not all clones. Of the missing ones, under half trace to an unresolved V gene in checked studies; the others have no known cause. V, J and clone size derive from that table, while D and trimming were established from the DNA sequence. Recorded for this sample are 95,000 to 120,000 clones; under 65% of them occurred a single time. The ten largest make up around 25% of the sample.

The study at large found these results: Higher clonality and more expanded CD8+ clones were observed in lesional scalp than in normal scalp, particularly in alopecia totalis/universalis, a finding suggestive of antigenic drive. Unlike mouse skin, which is dominated by gammadelta T cells, normal human skin has resident alphabeta T cells that are also sequenced, and this complicates analysis of the scalp TCR repertoire. Shared TCR sequences between patients were less evident than in mice, which may be partly attributable to HLA diversity in the patient population.

Peripheral blood and lesional scalp punch biopsies were obtained from patients with alopecia areata. PBMCs were isolated by density centrifugation and stained for CD3, CD4 and CD8, after which CD4+ and CD8+ T cells were sorted on a FACSAria. Alopecia areata patients who were not treated were recruited through a multicenter biomarker study. In several patients from the biomarker study, blood CD8+ T cells were sorted further into NKG2D-low and NKG2D-high fractions. The V gene is TRBV4-2 and the J gene is TRBJ2-7; a confident D gene designation cannot be given. Sequenced sample: NKG2D-low CD8+ T cells sorted from blood. Reading the label with the study, this specimen's cell subset or site is: sorted CD8+ NKG2D-low blood T cells. The receptor's source is a human donor with alopecia areata. Here is the DNA: TGTGCCAGCAGCCAAGATTACGAGCAGTACTTC. Translated, it reads CASSQDYEQYF.